This T cell receptor (beta chain) is from a study of cytomegalovirus exposure and HLA in healthy donors. The assay was immunoSEQ multiplex PCR, and TCRdb's table has in-frame clones only and misses some. The sample lists roughly 250,000 clones, approximately 83% occurring once. Germline V gene data show CDR1 as WSHSY and CDR2 as SAAADI. This CDR3 has 14 amino acids. V lost 7 bases, J lost 6 bases, and 5 bases stayed unmatched. The TCR comes from a woman younger than 45 in good health and CMV-seropositive. The chain links TRBV10-2 to TRBJ2-7; 14 positions match TRBD2. What was sequenced was PBMCs. CDR3 sequence (DNA): TGCGCCAGCACCGGGGGACTAGCGGGAGCCGAGCAGTACTTC. It translates to CASTGGLAGAEQYF.